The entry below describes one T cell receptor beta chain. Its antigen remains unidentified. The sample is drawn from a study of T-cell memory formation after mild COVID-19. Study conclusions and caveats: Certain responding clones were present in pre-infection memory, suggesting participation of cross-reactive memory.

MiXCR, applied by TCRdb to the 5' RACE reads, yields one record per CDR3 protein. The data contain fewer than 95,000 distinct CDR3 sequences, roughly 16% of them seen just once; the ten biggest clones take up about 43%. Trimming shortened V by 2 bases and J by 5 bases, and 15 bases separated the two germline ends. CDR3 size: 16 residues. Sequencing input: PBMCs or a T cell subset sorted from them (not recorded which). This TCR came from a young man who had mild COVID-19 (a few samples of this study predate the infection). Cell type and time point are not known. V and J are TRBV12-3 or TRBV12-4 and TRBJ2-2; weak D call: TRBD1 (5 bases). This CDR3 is CASSLNPREETGELFF. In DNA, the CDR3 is TGTGCCAGCAGTTTAAACCCCAGGGAAGAAACCGGGGAGCTGTTTTTT.